This T cell receptor beta chain was identified during a study of siplizumab effects on memory and regulatory T cells. The protocol was immunoSEQ multiplex PCR, while the TCRdb copy is restricted to in-frame clones and leaves out a portion. The sample lists approximately 94,000 clones; over 85% were seen once. The receptor was isolated from a human donor in good health. Sequenced material: CD8+ T cells sorted from blood.

As DNA, the CDR3 is TGCGCCAGCAGCCAAGAGCACAGGCCTTCCTACGAGCAGTACTTC. It encodes CASSQEHRPSYEQYF. The chain recombines TRBV4-1 with TRBJ2-7; the D gene is possibly TRBD1 (5 bases). V was trimmed by 0 bases and J by 1 base, leaving 10 bases between them. The CDR3 contains 15 residues. Per the germline V gene, CDR1 is MGHRA and CDR2 is YSYEKL.